This TCR beta chain was captured in a study of T-cell memory formation after mild COVID-19. In TCRdb, the 5' RACE reads were re-called with MiXCR into one record per CDR3 protein. The profile shows under 35,000 distinct CDR3 sequences, more than 15% of them singletons. The CDR3 runs to 13 residues. The V and J ends lost 4 bases and 4 bases respectively, with 9 bases between them. The V gene's germline CDR1 is SGHRS and CDR2 YFSETQ. This clonotype has ten or more counts. Its target is unknown. Whole-study results and caveats: Some clones that responded turned up in pre-infection memory, which suggests that cross-reactive memory joined in. Second-wave clones peaking on day 37 lacked confirmed SARS-CoV-2 specificity.

The sequence was obtained from an adult who had mild COVID-19 (a few samples of this study predate the infection). Cell type and time point are not known. Sequenced sample: PBMCs or a T cell subset sorted from them (not recorded which). The V call is TRBV5-1, the J call TRBJ2-1; possible D gene TRBD1, 6 bases. The CDR3 spells CASSKDRYNEQFF. Written as DNA, the CDR3 is TGCGCCAGCAGCAAGGACAGATACAATGAGCAGTTCTTC.